This TCR beta chain comes out of a study of T cells in Graves' hyperthyroidism and ophthalmopathy. Findings and limits, study-wide: Most clonotypes expanded in thyroid above 0.001 were likewise present in blood. For ophthalmopathy, model prediction preceded onset by a median roughly 5.9 months.

Researchers amplified the TCR beta CDR3 regions from RNA transcripts. Initially, a first-round RT-PCR of the TCR CDR3 employed the HTBI primer set. From the multiplex PCR reads, TCRdb called clonotypes with MiXCR, one entry per CDR3 protein. The data show hundreds of thousands of distinct CDR3 sequences, 15% to 17% seen once. Trimming took 0 bases from V and 1 from J, leaving 15 bases between them. Per the germline V gene, CDR1 is KGHSH and CDR2 is LQKENI. The CDR3 sequence is 17 residues long. As to this clonotype: The antigen is unknown.

Sequencing input: blood. This TCR came from a woman aged 18-35 years with Graves' hyperthyroidism. The V call is TRBV18, the J call TRBJ1-1; D is perhaps TRBD1 (6 bases). The DNA for the CDR3 is TGTGCCAGCTCACCACCGGGGGGGCGTACAAAGAACACTGAAGCTTTCTTT. Translating gives CASSPPGGRTKNTEAFF.